This T cell receptor (beta chain) was captured in a study of T cells in Graves' hyperthyroidism and ophthalmopathy. Study-wide findings and caveats: The model predicted ophthalmopathy a median around seven months before onset. Peripheral blood also featured most of the thyroid clonotypes expanded above 0.001.

Amplification yielded TCR beta CDR3 regions, with RNA transcripts as the source. The TCR CDR3 was amplified in a first-round RT-PCR using the HTBI primer set. MiXCR, run by TCRdb on the multiplex PCR reads, gives a single entry per CDR3 protein. The data contain approximately 400,000 distinct CDR3 sequences, around an eighth of them seen just once; the ten biggest clones take up around 21%. V lost 2 bases and J lost 2, with 11 bases in between. Germline V lookup: CDR1 MNHEY, CDR2 SVGEGT. The CDR3 sequence is 15 residues long. The diagnostic basis comprised clinical symptoms, serum thyroxine and TRAb, thyroid ultrasound and orbital computed tomography. The sample of blood was obtained at first hyperthyroidism diagnosis (before any ophthalmopathy symptoms). As concerns this clonotype: What it binds is unknown.

The genes are TRBV6-2 or TRBV6-3 and TRBJ2-3; maybe TRBD2 (7 bases). Sequenced sample: blood. This clonotype was obtained from a man aged 25 to 45 with Graves' hyperthyroidism that later progressed to Graves' ophthalmopathy. The DNA of the CDR3 is TGTGCCAGCAGTTACGGGGGGGCCACCACAGATACGCAGTATTTT. Protein product: CASSYGGATTDTQYF.